This T cell receptor (beta chain) derives from a study of blood T cell repertoires in COVID-19. In the study overall: Sites in the United States, Italy and Spain provided acute and convalescent COVID-19 samples. From T cells, B-cell-depleted T cells, or PBMCs came the material, which was cDNA or gDNA.

As processed by the authors: How many nucleated cells were present was estimated from reference gene primer amplification. Method: immunoSEQ multiplex PCR; TCRdb's copy keeps in-frame clones and lacks some. V and J calls and clone size are copied from that table; D and trimming were computed from the DNA. The table has more than 85,000 clones, 84% seen once. The sequenced material came from peripheral blood. The TCR was taken from a woman of 80 years or more with active or convalescent COVID-19.

The CDR3 loop is CASRLDGLGRQPQHF. DNA for the CDR3: TGCGCCAGCAGACTAGACGGTCTTGGTCGGCAGCCCCAGCATTTT. The rearrangement uses TRBV5-1 and TRBJ1-5; the D is unclear. This CDR3 has 15 residues. V lost 5 bases and J lost 7, with 19 bases in between. Germline V CDR1 and CDR2: SGHRS, YFSETQ.